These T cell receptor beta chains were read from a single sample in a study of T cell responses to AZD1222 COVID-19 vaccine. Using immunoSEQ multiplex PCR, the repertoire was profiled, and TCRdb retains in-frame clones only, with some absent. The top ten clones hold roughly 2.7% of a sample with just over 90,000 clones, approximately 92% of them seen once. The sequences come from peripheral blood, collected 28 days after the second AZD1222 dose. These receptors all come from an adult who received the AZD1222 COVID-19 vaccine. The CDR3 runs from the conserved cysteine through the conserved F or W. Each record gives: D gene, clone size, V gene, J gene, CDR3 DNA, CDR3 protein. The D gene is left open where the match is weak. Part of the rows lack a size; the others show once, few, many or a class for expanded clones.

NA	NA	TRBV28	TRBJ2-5	TGTGCCAGCAGTCCCCGTAGTTTGCGGAGCCAAGAGACCCAGTACTTC	CASSPRSLRSQETQYF
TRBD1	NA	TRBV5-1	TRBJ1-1	TGCGCCAGCAGCTTGTTTCCACAGGGGCGACATGGCACTGAAGCTTTCTTT	CASSLFPQGRHGTEAFF
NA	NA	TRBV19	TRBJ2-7	TGTGCCAGTAGTATTAATGGAGAAGCCTACGAGCAGTACTTC	CASSINGEAYEQYF
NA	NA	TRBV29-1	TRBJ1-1	TGCAGCGTTGGAACGAAGGGGAGGATTACTGAAGCTTTCTTT	CSVGTKGRITEAFF
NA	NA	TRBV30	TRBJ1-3	TGTGCCTGGAGTAGCGGAAACACCATATATTTT	CAWSSGNTIYF
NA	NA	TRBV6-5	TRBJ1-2	TGTGCCAGCAGTTACAGAACCCCCTATGGCTACACCTTC	CASSYRTPYGYTF
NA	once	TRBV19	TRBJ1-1	TGTGCCAGTAACCCGGGGGGTGGGAAGAACACTGAAGCTTTCTTT	CASNPGGGKNTEAFF
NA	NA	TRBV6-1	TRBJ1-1	TGTGCCAGCAGTGAACAGGCTTACACTGAAGCTTTCTTT	CASSEQAYTEAFF
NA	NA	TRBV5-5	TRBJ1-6	TGTGCCAGCAGCTTGGCCGTGGGGAGCGAGATTTCACCCCTCCACTTT	CASSLAVGSEISPLHF
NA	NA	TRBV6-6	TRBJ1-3	TGTGCCAGCAGTTATCCGGGGACCGGAAACACCATATATTTT	CASSYPGTGNTIYF
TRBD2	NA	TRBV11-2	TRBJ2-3	TGTGCCAGCAGCTTAACCGGTAGCGGGGGCACAGATACGCAGTATTTT	CASSLTGSGGTDTQYF